Shown below are 10 T cell receptor beta chains from a single sample sequenced in a study of shared clonotypes between healthy human individuals. Method: immunoSEQ multiplex PCR; TCRdb's copy keeps in-frame clones and lacks some. The sample comprises about 480,000 clones, over 75% of which are singletons, and around an eighth rests with the top ten. Material: PBMCs. These TCRs come from a woman between 35 and 50 years old in good health. Some clones in this sample may be carry-over from other donors' samples.

As regards this clone: Other DNA sequences in the sample encode the same CDR3. V and J are TRBV5-1 and TRBJ2-1; D is unclear. V dropped 0 bases and J dropped 1 base, with 8 bases sitting between them. This CDR3 is built from 15 residues. The germline V gene has CDR1 SGHRS and CDR2 YFSETQ. CDR3 residues: CASSLEVGSYNEQFF. In nucleotides, the CDR3 is TGCGCCAGCAGCTTGGAGGTGGGTTCCTACAATGAGCAGTTCTTC.

The chain uses TRBV5-1 and TRBJ2-2; the D gene is possibly TRBD2 (7 bases). The V and J ends lost 7 bases and 2 bases respectively, with 18 bases between them. The CDR3 is made up of 16 amino acids. Germline loops: CDR1 SGHRS, CDR2 YFSETQ. In nucleotides, the CDR3 is TGCGCCAGCGGCCTACGGCGGGGGACAAACACCGGGGAGCTGTTTTTT. Protein product: CASGLRRGTNTGELFF.

The chain links TRBV5-1 to TRBJ1-1, with D possibly matching TRBD1 (6 bases). The CDR3 is 14 amino acids. V lost 0 bases and J 4 bases, leaving 10 bases between the germline ends. CDR1 is SGHRS and CDR2 is YFSETQ in the germline V gene. The CDR3 reads CASSLDRVITEAFF. The CDR3 nucleotides are TGCGCCAGCAGCTTGGACAGGGTGATCACTGAAGCTTTCTTT.

The J gene is TRBJ2-1, the V gene TRBV13; D not certain. V lost 5 bases, J lost 3 bases, and 20 bases lay in between. Germline values: CDR1 PRHDT, CDR2 FYEKMQ (reference sequence). The CDR3 totals 17 residues. The CDR3 reads CASSIVNKPTRYNEQFF. For the CDR3, the DNA is TGTGCCAGCAGCATCGTTAATAAGCCCACCCGCTACAATGAGCAGTTCTTC. Full variable domain (rest looked up from reference TRBV13 and TRBJ2-1): AAGVIQSPRHLIKEKRETATLKCYPIPRHDTVYWYQQGPGQDPQFLISFYEKMQSDKGSIPDRFSAQQFSDYHSELNMSSLELGDSALYFCASSIVNKPTRYNEQFFGPGTRLTVL.

The genes are TRBV18 and TRBJ2-7; 8 bases agree with TRBD2. Germline CDR1 and CDR2: KGHSH and LQKENI. The CDR3 is 14 amino acids. The J segment lost 3 bases and the V segment lost 3 bases, leaving 4 bases of the junction unmatched. This chain's CDR3 is CASSPPGGDYEQYF. CDR3 nucleotides: TGTGCCAGCTCACCGCCCGGGGGGGACTACGAGCAGTACTTC.

This clone was seen more than once but under ten times. V gene TRBV6-1 combines with J gene TRBJ1-2, with a weak D call TRBD1 (6 bases). The CDR3 is 13 residues long. V was shortened by 6 bases and J by 8 bases, with 16 bases between the two germline ends. Per germline, CDR1 MNHNS and CDR2 SASEGT. This chain's CDR3 is CASRPDRSRGYTF. The DNA for the CDR3 is TGTGCCAGCAGGCCCGACAGGTCCAGGGGCTACACCTTC.

The chain is built from TRBV6-1 and TRBJ2-7, with TRBD2 as a possible D gene (5 bases). This CDR3 has 15 residues. The V gene's germline CDR1 is MNHNS and CDR2 SASEGT. V was pared by 4 bases and J by 0 bases, with 13 bases between. CDR3 loop: CASSVQLEGSYEQYF. CDR3 sequence (DNA): TGTGCCAGCAGTGTCCAGCTCGAGGGCTCCTACGAGCAGTACTTC.

The rearrangement joins TRBV5-1 to TRBJ2-1; 10 bases agree with TRBD2. Germline V gene data show CDR1 as SGHRS and CDR2 as YFSETQ. This CDR3 spans 19 amino acids. The trim removed 1 base at V and 0 bases at J, leaving 10 bases unmatched. The CDR3 spells CASSLRLAGGPSSYNEQFF. The CDR3 coding sequence is TGCGCCAGCAGCTTGAGGTTAGCGGGAGGCCCGAGCTCCTACAATGAGCAGTTCTTC.

The chain has TRBV28 and TRBJ1-5; a weak D match, TRBD1 (6 bases). This CDR3 is 13 amino acids long. Germline CDR1 MDHEN, CDR2 SYDVKM. V was clipped by 11 bases and J by 7 bases, with 18 bases between them. The CDR3 coding sequence is TGTGCCTTAGGGGGTATAGCATACCAGCCCCAGCATTTT. Translation gives CALGGIAYQPQHF. Complete variable domain (other parts from reference TRBV28 and TRBJ1-5): DVKVTQSSRYLVKRTGEKVFLECVQDMDHENMFWYRQDPGLGLRLIYFSYDVKMKEKGDIPEGYSVSREKKERFSLILESASTNQTSMYLCALGGIAYQPQHFGDGTRLSIL.

V and J are TRBV4-1 and TRBJ1-1; 7 bases are shared with TRBD1. Germline loops: CDR1 MGHRA, CDR2 YSYEKL. The CDR3 loop spans 16 amino acids. Trimming removed 1 base from V and 0 bases from J; junction bases left unmatched: 5. The CDR3, as DNA: TGCGCCAGCAGCCAAGTCCCGACAGGGCTGAACACTGAAGCTTTCTTT. Amino acids: CASSQVPTGLNTEAFF.